The rows below give T cell receptor beta chains drawn from one sample of a study of radiation and T cells in renal cell carcinoma. The repertoire was sequenced with immunoSEQ multiplex PCR; TCRdb's copy has only in-frame clones and lacks some. The repertoire holds just over 150,000 clones, with over 80% as singletons. This sample comprised blood, obtained from a patient whose treatment included radiotherapy and nephrectomy. These receptors all stem from a woman in her forties or fifties with renal cell carcinoma. CDR3s include the opening cysteine and the closing phenylalanine or tryptophan. The order of the fields is J gene, V gene, D gene, clone size, CDR3 protein, CDR3 DNA. The D gene is left open where the match is weak. Some rows have no size entry. The others give once, few or many, or a class for an expanded clone.

j_call: TRBJ1-1; v_call: TRBV5-5; d_call: .; clone_size: few; cdr3_aa: CASSLGSGTNTEAFF; cdr3_nt: TGTGCCAGCAGCTTGGGGTCCGGAACGAACACTGAAGCTTTCTTT
j_call: TRBJ1-1; v_call: TRBV7-9; d_call: .; clone_size: .; cdr3_aa: CASSSERNTEAFF; cdr3_nt: TGTGCCAGCAGCTCAGAGAGGAACACTGAAGCTTTCTTT
j_call: TRBJ2-6; v_call: TRBV5-5; d_call: .; clone_size: .; cdr3_aa: CASSLAGSLSGANVLTF; cdr3_nt: TGTGCCAGCAGCTTGGCCGGCAGCCTCTCTGGGGCCAACGTCCTGACTTTC
j_call: TRBJ1-1; v_call: TRBV29-1; d_call: TRBD1; clone_size: .; cdr3_aa: CSVDWTGTGTEAFF; cdr3_nt: TGCAGCGTTGATTGGACAGGGACAGGCACTGAAGCTTTCTTT
j_call: TRBJ1-5; v_call: TRBV4-1; d_call: TRBD1; clone_size: .; cdr3_aa: CASSQEGGQGVGQPQHF; cdr3_nt: TGCGCCAGCAGCCAAGAGGGGGGACAGGGGGTGGGTCAGCCCCAGCATTTT
j_call: TRBJ1-4; v_call: TRBV19; d_call: .; clone_size: .; cdr3_aa: CASSIRGGLGTNEKLFF; cdr3_nt: TGTGCCAGTAGTATTCGTGGAGGGTTGGGAACTAATGAAAAACTGTTTTTT
j_call: TRBJ2-2; v_call: TRBV15; d_call: TRBD2; clone_size: once; cdr3_aa: CAASRLTSGTGELFF; cdr3_nt: TGTGCCGCCAGCAGGTTGACTAGCGGTACCGGGGAGCTGTTTTTT
j_call: TRBJ2-1; v_call: TRBV6-5; d_call: TRBD1; clone_size: few; cdr3_aa: CASSLTGTGGNEQFF; cdr3_nt: TGTGCCAGCAGCCTGACCGGGACAGGGGGCAATGAGCAGTTCTTC
j_call: TRBJ1-5; v_call: TRBV6-1; d_call: TRBD1; clone_size: .; cdr3_aa: CASSSDRTAQPQHF; cdr3_nt: TGTGCCAGCAGTTCGGACAGGACCGCGCAGCCCCAGCATTTT
j_call: TRBJ2-6; v_call: TRBV19; d_call: .; clone_size: .; cdr3_aa: CASSARSYNSGANVLTF; cdr3_nt: TGTGCCAGTAGTGCCCGCAGCTATAACTCTGGGGCCAACGTCCTGACTTTC
j_call: TRBJ1-5; v_call: TRBV19; d_call: .; clone_size: .; cdr3_aa: CASTEGARTGNQPQHF; cdr3_nt: TGTGCCAGTACCGAAGGGGCGCGGACTGGTAATCAGCCCCAGCATTTT
j_call: TRBJ2-7; v_call: TRBV7-9; d_call: TRBD1; clone_size: .; cdr3_aa: CASSSSDRGPTYEQYF; cdr3_nt: TGTGCCAGCAGTTCCTCTGACAGGGGGCCCACCTACGAGCAGTACTTC
j_call: TRBJ1-2; v_call: TRBV19; d_call: .; clone_size: .; cdr3_aa: CASSMGPNTNYGYTF; cdr3_nt: TGTGCCAGTAGTATGGGACCCAATACCAACTATGGCTACACCTTC
j_call: TRBJ2-1; v_call: TRBV19; d_call: .; clone_size: .; cdr3_aa: CASSNAHEQFF; cdr3_nt: TGTGCCAGTAGTAATGCGCATGAGCAGTTCTTC
j_call: TRBJ1-1; v_call: TRBV9; d_call: TRBD1; clone_size: .; cdr3_aa: CASSVSGGPTEAFF; cdr3_nt: TGTGCCAGCAGCGTATCAGGGGGCCCCACTGAAGCTTTCTTT
j_call: TRBJ1-1; v_call: TRBV5-1; d_call: TRBD1; clone_size: few; cdr3_aa: CASSSETDRVEAFF; cdr3_nt: TGCGCCAGCAGCTCCGAAACTGACAGGGTGGAAGCTTTCTTT
j_call: TRBJ2-1; v_call: TRBV6-6; d_call: TRBD2; clone_size: .; cdr3_aa: CASSSPSGGSLNEQFF; cdr3_nt: TGTGCCAGCAGTTCCCCTAGCGGGGGGTCTTTGAATGAGCAGTTCTTC
j_call: TRBJ2-2; v_call: TRBV6-5; d_call: .; clone_size: once; cdr3_aa: CASSRTGLGTGELFF; cdr3_nt: TGTGCCAGCAGCCGAACCGGCCTAGGGACCGGGGAGCTGTTTTTT
j_call: TRBJ2-3; v_call: TRBV2; d_call: TRBD2; clone_size: .; cdr3_aa: CASSGLGTSGTDTQYF; cdr3_nt: TGTGCCAGCAGCGGTCTTGGGACTAGCGGCACAGATACGCAGTATTTT
j_call: TRBJ1-5; v_call: TRBV2; d_call: TRBD1; clone_size: .; cdr3_aa: CASSLQGYDQPQHF; cdr3_nt: TGTGCCAGCAGTCTACAGGGGTATGATCAGCCCCAGCATTTT
j_call: TRBJ1-2; v_call: TRBV4-2; d_call: TRBD1; clone_size: .; cdr3_aa: CASSQRTGEGYTF; cdr3_nt: TGTGCCAGCAGCCAACGGACAGGGGAAGGCTACACCTTC
j_call: TRBJ2-2; v_call: TRBV7-9; d_call: .; clone_size: .; cdr3_aa: CASSSRLVRSTGELFF; cdr3_nt: TGTGCCAGCAGCTCCAGACTAGTAAGATCCACCGGGGAGCTGTTTTTT
j_call: TRBJ2-7; v_call: TRBV25-1; d_call: .; clone_size: .; cdr3_aa: CASTYYEQYF; cdr3_nt: TGTGCCAGCACGTACTACGAGCAGTACTTC
j_call: TRBJ1-3; v_call: TRBV6-5; d_call: .; clone_size: .; cdr3_aa: CASSTTGNTIYF; cdr3_nt: TGTGCCAGCAGTACTACAGGAAACACCATATATTTT
j_call: TRBJ1-3; v_call: TRBV9; d_call: .; clone_size: .; cdr3_aa: CASSPRTGNTIYF; cdr3_nt: TGTGCCAGCAGCCCCCGGACAGGAAACACCATATATTTT
j_call: TRBJ1-4; v_call: TRBV2; d_call: .; clone_size: .; cdr3_aa: CASSAGASEKLFF; cdr3_nt: TGTGCCAGCAGCGCAGGGGCAAGTGAAAAACTGTTTTTT
j_call: TRBJ1-5; v_call: TRBV30; d_call: .; clone_size: once; cdr3_aa: CAWSGQGMNNQPQHF; cdr3_nt: TGTGCCTGGAGTGGCCAGGGGATGAACAATCAGCCCCAGCATTTT
j_call: TRBJ2-7; v_call: TRBV5-1; d_call: .; clone_size: .; cdr3_aa: CASSLGSSSYEQYF; cdr3_nt: TGCGCCAGCAGCTTGGGGAGTAGCTCCTACGAGCAGTACTTC
j_call: TRBJ2-3; v_call: TRBV5-1; d_call: TRBD1; clone_size: .; cdr3_aa: CASSPRTGASTDTQYF; cdr3_nt: TGCGCCAGCAGCCCACGAACAGGGGCAAGCACAGATACGCAGTATTTT
j_call: TRBJ1-1; v_call: TRBV29-1; d_call: .; clone_size: .; cdr3_aa: CSFEVGSAEAFF; cdr3_nt: TGCAGCTTTGAGGTTGGTTCCGCTGAAGCTTTCTTT
j_call: TRBJ2-5; v_call: TRBV6-5; d_call: TRBD2; clone_size: once; cdr3_aa: CASRTSGGQETQYF; cdr3_nt: TGTGCCAGCAGAACTAGCGGGGGTCAAGAGACCCAGTACTTC
j_call: TRBJ1-5; v_call: TRBV6-5; d_call: .; clone_size: once; cdr3_aa: CASSYSRDGNQPQHF; cdr3_nt: TGTGCCAGCAGTTACTCAAGGGACGGGAATCAGCCCCAGCATTTT
j_call: TRBJ1-4; v_call: TRBV2; d_call: .; clone_size: .; cdr3_aa: CASSEWGVKVATNEKLFF; cdr3_nt: TGTGCCAGCAGTGAGTGGGGGGTAAAAGTTGCAACTAATGAAAAACTGTTTTTT
j_call: TRBJ2-3; v_call: TRBV19; d_call: TRBD2; clone_size: .; cdr3_aa: CASSMRGGIPDTQYF; cdr3_nt: TGTGCCAGTAGTATGCGGGGGGGCATTCCAGATACGCAGTATTTT
j_call: TRBJ2-1; v_call: TRBV18; d_call: TRBD2; clone_size: .; cdr3_aa: CASSPPIAGAQFF; cdr3_nt: TGTGCCAGCTCACCACCGATAGCGGGGGCCCAGTTCTTC